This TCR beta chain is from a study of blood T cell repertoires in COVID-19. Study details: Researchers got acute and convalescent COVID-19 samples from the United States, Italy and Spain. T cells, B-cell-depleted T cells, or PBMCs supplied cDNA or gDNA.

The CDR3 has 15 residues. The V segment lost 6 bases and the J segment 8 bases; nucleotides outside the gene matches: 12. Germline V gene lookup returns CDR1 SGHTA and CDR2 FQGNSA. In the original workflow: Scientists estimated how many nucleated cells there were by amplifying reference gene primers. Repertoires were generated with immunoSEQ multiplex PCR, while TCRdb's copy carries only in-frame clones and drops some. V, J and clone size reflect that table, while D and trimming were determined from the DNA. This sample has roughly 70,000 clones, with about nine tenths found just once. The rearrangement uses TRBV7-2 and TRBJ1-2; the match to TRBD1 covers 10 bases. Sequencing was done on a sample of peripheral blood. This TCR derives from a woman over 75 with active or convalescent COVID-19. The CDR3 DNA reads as TGTGCCAGCAGGACCGGGACAGGGGTTGGTGGAGGCTACACCTTC. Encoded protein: CASRTGTGVGGGYTF.